The TCR beta chain described here comes from a study of T cells after yellow fever vaccination. Whole-study findings and limits: Researchers cautioned that FACS-sorted repertoires could harbor abundant clonotypes contaminating from the bulk population.

Turning to this clonotype: Its target is unknown.

The germline gives CDR1 ENHRY, CDR2 SYGVKD. V trimming: 7 bases; J trimming: 4 bases; junction bases outside the gene matches: 10. The CDR3 contains 15 residues. By 5'RACE template switching, TCR cDNA was produced, with a universal primer site and UMIs added in the process. A single record per CDR3 protein comes from TCRdb applying MiXCR to the 5' RACE reads. Altogether about 350,000 distinct CDR3 sequences are present, 7% to 10% being singletons, with the ten largest covering 17%. This clonotype was sampled from a man aged 18 to 35 who received the YFV17D yellow fever vaccine. The chain couples TRBV10-3 to TRBJ1-1, with TRBD1 identical over 9 bases. The source material was PBMCs, sampled more than 40 days after the first yellow fever vaccination. In DNA, the CDR3 is TGTGCCATCAACCGGGACAGGGATCGGGGCACTGAAGCTTTCTTT. It yields the protein CAINRDRDRGTEAFF.